This T cell receptor (beta chain) was captured in a study of blood T cell repertoires in COVID-19. Study in general: The samples span acute and convalescent COVID-19 from the United States, Italy and Spain.

Sequenced by immunoSEQ multiplex PCR; TCRdb stores in-frame clones only, minus some. Of around 46,000 clones listed, about 88% are singletons. The V segment lost 5 bases and the J segment 0 bases; nucleotides outside the gene matches: 0. Per germline, CDR1 MDHEN and CDR2 SYDVKM. This CDR3 comprises 15 residues. The specimen sequenced was peripheral blood. The chain is built from TRBV28 and TRBJ2-3, with 12 bases aligning to TRBD2. This receptor was identified in a middle-aged man with active COVID-19. The CDR3 is CASSTSGRSTDTQYF. CDR3 DNA: TGTGCCAGCAGTACTAGCGGGAGGAGCACAGATACGCAGTATTTT. The variable domain in full, completed from reference TRBV28 and TRBJ2-3, reads DVKVTQSSRYLVKRTGEKVFLECVQDMDHENMFWYRQDPGLGLRLIYFSYDVKMKEKGDIPEGYSVSREKKERFSLILESASTNQTSMYLCASSTSGRSTDTQYFGPGTRLTVL.